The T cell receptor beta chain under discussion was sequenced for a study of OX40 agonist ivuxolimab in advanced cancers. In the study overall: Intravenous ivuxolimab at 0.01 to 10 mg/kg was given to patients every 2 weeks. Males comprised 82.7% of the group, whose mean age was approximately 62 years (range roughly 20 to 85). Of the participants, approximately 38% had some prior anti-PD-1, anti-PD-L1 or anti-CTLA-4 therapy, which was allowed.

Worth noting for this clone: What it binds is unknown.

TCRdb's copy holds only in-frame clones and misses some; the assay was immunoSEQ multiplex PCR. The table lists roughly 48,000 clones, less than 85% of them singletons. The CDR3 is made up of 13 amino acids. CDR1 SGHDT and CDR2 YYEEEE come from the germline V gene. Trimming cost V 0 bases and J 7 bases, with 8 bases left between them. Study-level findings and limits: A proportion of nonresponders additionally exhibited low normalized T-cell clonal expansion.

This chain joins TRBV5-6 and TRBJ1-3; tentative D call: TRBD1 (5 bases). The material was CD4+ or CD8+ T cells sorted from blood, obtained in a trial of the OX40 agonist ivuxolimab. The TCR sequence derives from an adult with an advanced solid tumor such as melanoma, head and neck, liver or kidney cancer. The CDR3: CASSLARVNTIYF. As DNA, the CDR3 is TGTGCCAGCAGCTTGGCCAGGGTGAACACCATATATTTT.